Shown below are 10 T cell receptor beta chains from a single sample sequenced in a study of cytomegalovirus exposure and HLA in healthy donors. The PCR used 60 Vbeta and 13 Jbeta primers. TCRdb's copy holds only in-frame clones and misses some; the assay was immunoSEQ multiplex PCR. Seen here are a few hundred thousand clones, roughly 80% observed once, and the top ten hold 2.5% to 3%. The specimen was PBMCs. These receptors were collected from a man between 25 and 39 years old in good health and CMV-seronegative.

The gene calls are TRBV4-1 and TRBJ2-3, with 8 positions matching TRBD2. The CDR3 is 17 residues long. V trimming: 0 bases; J trimming: 4 bases; junction bases outside the gene matches: 9. Germline V CDR1 and CDR2: MGHRA, YSYEKL. The CDR3 here is CASSQDGSGSGADTQYF. The CDR3 DNA sequence: TGCGCCAGCAGCCAAGATGGTTCGGGTAGCGGGGCAGATACGCAGTATTTT.

V gene TRBV15 combines with J gene TRBJ2-1, with a weak D call TRBD2 (6 bases). The CDR3 has 15 amino acids. The V gene lost 1 base and the J gene lost 0 bases, with 7 bases spanning the gap. The germline gives CDR1 LNHNV, CDR2 YYDKDF (reference sequence). In DNA form, the CDR3 reads TGTGCCACCAGCAGAGCGACTAGCTCCTACAATGAGCAGTTCTTC. Protein: CATSRATSSYNEQFF.

This chain joins TRBV6-5 and TRBJ2-5; the D gene is possibly TRBD1 (6 bases). The closer fit of TRBJ2-7 to the DNA end suggests the J call may be wrong. Germline CDR1 is MNHEY and CDR2 is SVGAGI. The length of the CDR3 is 15 residues. The CDR3 loop is CASSYSQGQYSEQYF. The CDR3 region has the DNA TGTGCCAGCAGTTACTCGCAGGGACAATACAGCGAGCAGTACTTC.

V usage is TRBV7-2 and J usage is TRBJ1-4, with 7 nucleotides matching TRBD1. The CDR3 has 18 residues. J lost 3 bases, V lost 1 base, and 11 bases had no gene match. The germline V gene has CDR1 SGHTA and CDR2 FQGNSA. This CDR3 reads CASSLVGQVLGANEKLFF. The CDR3 DNA follows: TGTGCCAGCAGCTTAGTCGGACAGGTGTTAGGGGCTAATGAAAAACTGTTTTTT.

The chain is built from TRBV9 and TRBJ1-3; TRBD1 might be the D (5 bases). CDR1 SGDLS and CDR2 YYNGEE come from the germline V gene. Trimming took 0 bases from V and 0 from J, leaving 7 bases between them. The CDR3 spans 15 residues. In DNA form, the CDR3 reads TGTGCCAGCAGCGTAGCAGGGCTCTCTGGAAACACCATATATTTT. Its protein product is CASSVAGLSGNTIYF.

The chain recombines TRBV6-4 with TRBJ1-5; 8 bases are shared with TRBD1. V was pared by 8 bases and J by 0 bases, with 12 bases of the junction left unmatched. Germline V gene data show CDR1 as MRHNA and CDR2 as SNTAGT. CDR3 length: 17 residues. CDR3 in amino acids: CASCSRGRAYSNQPQHF. CDR3 sequence (DNA): TGTGCCAGCTGTTCCAGGGGGCGGGCGTATAGCAATCAGCCCCAGCATTTT.

The rearrangement links TRBV7-2 to TRBJ1-2; maybe TRBD1 (6 bases). The CDR3 spans 14 residues. Trimming stripped 1 base from V and 6 bases from J, with 12 bases between. Germline CDR1 SGHTA, CDR2 FQGNSA. The CDR3 DNA reads TGTGCCAGCAGCTTAGTCGGGGGGCAGGATGGCTACACCTTC. It translates to CASSLVGGQDGYTF.

CDR3 residues: CASSVDAGRNSPLHF. CDR3 in DNA: TGTGCCAGCAGCGTAGACGCAGGCCGAAATTCACCCCTCCACTTT. The chain links TRBV9 to TRBJ1-6; unclear D gene. CDR1 is SGDLS, CDR2 YYNGEE, per germline. The ends were cut back, 0 bases at V and 7 bases at J, with 11 bases in the middle. The CDR3 runs to 15 residues. Full variable domain (missing parts from reference TRBV9 and TRBJ1-6): DSGVTQTPKHLITATGQRVTLRCSPRSGDLSVYWYQQSLDQGLQFLIQYYNGEERAKGNILERFSAQQFPDLHSELNLSSLELGDSALYFCASSVDAGRNSPLHFGNGTRLTVT.

V is TRBV28 and J is TRBJ2-5, with TRBD1 matching over 8 bases. With V trimmed by 7 bases and J by 7 bases, 11 bases remained unmatched. Germline V gives CDR1 MDHEN, CDR2 SYDVKM. The CDR3 is made up of 14 amino acids. CDR3 amino acids: CASTPTGVMGTQYF. CDR3 nucleotides: TGTGCCAGCACTCCGACAGGGGTTATGGGGACCCAGTACTTC.

V gene TRBV5-4 combines with J gene TRBJ2-7; 9 bases align to TRBD1. In germline, CDR1 is SGHNT, CDR2 YYREEE (reference sequence). The trim removed 0 bases at V and 4 bases at J, leaving 2 bases unmatched. The CDR3 length is 14 residues. The CDR3 here is CASSLDRGLYEQYF. The DNA for the CDR3 is TGTGCCAGCAGCTTGGACAGGGGGCTGTACGAGCAGTACTTC.